The 22 T cell receptor beta chains below come from one sample, sequenced in a study of cytomegalovirus exposure and HLA in healthy donors. TCRdb's table, derived via immunoSEQ multiplex PCR, lists solely in-frame clones and lacks some. The sample lists around 54,000 clones, about nine tenths occurring once. Sequencing was carried out using PBMCs. The receptors come from a woman under 30 in good health and CMV-seropositive.

The V call is TRBV4-2, the J call TRBJ2-5; 8 bases agree with TRBD2. The germline V gene has CDR1 LGHNA and CDR2 YNFKEQ. V lost 4 bases to trimming and J lost 4 bases; unmatched junction nucleotides: 11. CDR3 length: 16 residues. The CDR3 DNA reads TGTGCCAGCAGCCGGTTGAGCGGGGCGGGGGGAGAGACCCAGTACTTC. It translates to CASSRLSGAGGETQYF.

CDR3 in amino acids: CASSTTGTGYNEQFF. The CDR3 nucleotides are TGTGCCAGCAGCACGACCGGAACAGGGTACAATGAGCAGTTCTTC. The V call is TRBV7-9, the J call TRBJ2-1; tentatively, D is TRBD1 (6 bases). Trimming left V 5 bases short and J 4 bases short, with 15 bases between. Germline lookup yields CDR1 SEHNR and CDR2 FQNEAQ (reference sequence). The CDR3 has 15 amino acids.

The rearrangement uses TRBV6-6 and TRBJ1-3; D might be TRBD1 (6 bases). Germline loops: CDR1 MNHNY, CDR2 SVGAGI (reference sequence). There are 14 residues in the CDR3. V was clipped by 4 bases and J by 8 bases, with 15 bases between them. CDR3 in DNA: TGTGCCAGCAGTTCAAACAGGGACGGGGACACCATATATTTT. Translation gives CASSSNRDGDTIYF.

The CDR3 sequence: CASSPGGAGGYNEQFF. The CDR3 DNA follows: TGTGCCAGCAGCCCCGGGGGGGCCGGGGGATACAATGAGCAGTTCTTC. The chain employs TRBV4-2 and TRBJ2-1; 8 positions agree with TRBD2. Per the germline V gene, CDR1 is LGHNA and CDR2 is YNFKEQ. This CDR3 has 16 amino acids. V lost 4 bases and J lost 4; bases outside the gene matches: 9.

This clone was observed a single time. V usage is TRBV13 and J usage is TRBJ2-3, with TRBD2 matching over 8 bases. The CDR3 sequence is 18 residues long. Trimming took 1 base from V and 2 from J; bases not matched to a gene: 11. CDR1 and CDR2 from the germline V gene are PRHDT and FYEKMQ (reference sequence). The CDR3, as DNA: TGTGCCAGCAGCTTAGCAGTTGAAGCGGGGGCGTTCACAGATACGCAGTATTTT. It is translated as CASSLAVEAGAFTDTQYF.

This sequence joins TRBV29-1 and TRBJ1-1, with D possibly being TRBD1 (6 bases). Germline CDR1 and CDR2: SQVTM and ANQGSEA. Between the trimmed V and J ends, which lost 8 bases and 4 bases, there was a span of 17 bases. The CDR3 consists of 13 residues. CDR3 bases: TGCAGCTCTAAACAGGGCTCGGTCACTGAAGCTTTCTTT. Translation gives CSSKQGSVTEAFF.

V and J are TRBV6-1 and TRBJ2-7; the D is unclear. CDR1 is MNHNS, CDR2 SASEGT, per germline. Trimming removed 1 base at V and 9 bases at J, with 13 bases between. The CDR3 is made up of 13 amino acids. CDR3 nucleotide sequence: TGTGCCAGCAGTGAAGAAAAGGCGACGGGGCAGTACTTC. It yields the protein CASSEEKATGQYF.

The gene calls are TRBV30 and TRBJ1-6, with D maybe TRBD1 (6 bases). Germline CDR1 reads GTSNPN; CDR2 reads SVGIG (reference sequence). This CDR3 is built from 13 residues. Trimming left V 3 bases short and J 9 bases short, with 12 bases between. CDR3 region: CAWRQGYSSPLHF. The CDR3 bases are TGTGCCTGGAGGCAGGGGTACAGTTCACCCCTCCACTTT. Filled out from reference TRBV30 and TRBJ1-6, the complete variable domain reads SQTIHQWPATLVQPVGSPLSLECTVEGTSNPNLYWYRQAAGRGLQLLFYSVGIGQISSEVPQNLSASRPQDRQFILSSKKLLLSDSGFYLCAWRQGYSSPLHFGNGTRLTVT.

The CDR3 loop reads CASSSTAGPRTDTQYF. The CDR3 DNA is TGTGCCAGCAGCTCTACAGCGGGCCCTAGAACAGATACGCAGTATTTT. The rearrangement uses TRBV7-6 and TRBJ2-3; possibly TRBD2 for D (6 bases). Germline loops: CDR1 SGHVS, CDR2 FNYEAQ. CDR3 size: 16 residues. V dropped 4 bases and J dropped 3 bases, with 17 bases sitting between them.

The chain employs TRBV5-1 and TRBJ2-5, with 9 positions matching TRBD1. The ends lost 0 bases at V and 2 bases at J; junction bases unmatched: 5. The CDR3 is 16 residues long. Germline V CDR1 and CDR2: SGHRS, YFSETQ. Here the CDR3 reads CASSLVGTGPQETQYF. For the CDR3, the DNA is TGCGCCAGCAGCTTGGTGGGGACAGGGCCACAAGAGACCCAGTACTTC.

The chain joins TRBV5-1 to TRBJ2-3; no firm D call. The CDR3 runs 12 residues. Per the germline V gene, CDR1 is SGHRS and CDR2 is YFSETQ. Trimming removed 4 bases at V and 0 bases at J, with 3 bases between. CDR3 region: CASSPSTDTQYF. CDR3 nucleotide sequence: TGCGCCAGCAGCCCTAGCACAGATACGCAGTATTTT. The variable domain in full, with the rest retrieved from reference TRBV5-1 and TRBJ2-3, is KAGVTQTPRYLIKTRGQQVTLSCSPISGHRSVSWYQQTPGQGLQFLFEYFSETQRNKGNFPGRFSGRQFSNSRSEMNVSTLELGDSALYLCASSPSTDTQYFGPGTRLTVL.

The chain links TRBV7-9 to TRBJ2-7; 7 nucleotides match TRBD1. Germline trimming cut 3 bases from V and 0 bases from J; bases unmatched to any gene: 11. Germline-derived CDR1 and CDR2 are SEHNR and FQNEAQ (reference sequence). The length of the CDR3 is 17 residues. Here the CDR3 DNA reads TGTGCCAGCAGCTTCCCACCCTCCGGACAGGTCTCCTACGAGCAGTACTTC. Amino acid sequence: CASSFPPSGQVSYEQYF.

The chain combines TRBV7-3 with TRBJ2-6; no definite D call. The V end was cut by 2 bases, the J end by 2 bases, with 4 bases between. The CDR3 is made up of 14 amino acids. Germline CDR1 reads SGHTA; CDR2 reads FQGTGA. CDR3 protein: CASSLAAGANVLTF. CDR3 sequence (DNA): TGTGCCAGCAGCTTAGCGGCTGGGGCCAACGTCCTGACTTTC. Full variable domain (remainder filled in from reference TRBV7-3 and TRBJ2-6): GAGVSQTPSNKVTEKGKYVELRCDPISGHTALYWYRQSLGQGPEFLIYFQGTGAADDSGLPNDRFFAVRPEGSVSTLKIQRTERGDSAVYLCASSLAAGANVLTFGAGSRLTVL.

V and J are TRBV6-4 and TRBJ2-3; 10 nucleotides align to TRBD2. From germline, CDR1 is MRHNA and CDR2 SNTAGT. This CDR3 region has 14 residues. The trim removed 5 bases at V and 8 bases at J, leaving 7 bases unmatched. CDR3 nucleotide sequence: TGTGCCAGCAGTTCCAGCGGGGGGGCCTCTACGCAGTATTTT. It is translated as CASSSSGGASTQYF.

The V call is TRBV6-6, the J call TRBJ2-5, with 8 bases aligning to TRBD2. The CDR3 extends over 13 amino acids. The V gene end was trimmed by 8 bases and the J gene end by 2 bases; junction bases not matched to a gene: 4. CDR1 MNHNY and CDR2 SVGAGI come from the germline V gene (reference sequence). Here the CDR3 DNA reads TGTGCCAGCCTCCGGGGGGGACAAGAGACCCAGTACTTC. Residues: CASLRGGQETQYF.

The rearrangement links TRBV28 to TRBJ2-3; D is possibly TRBD1 (5 bases). The CDR3 contains 15 residues. Trimming shortened V by 3 bases and J by 5 bases, and 15 bases separated the two germline ends. Germline CDR1 reads MDHEN; CDR2 reads SYDVKM. The CDR3 bases are TGTGCCAGCAGTTTGGTAGGGGCGGTCGGAGATACGCAGTATTTT. This encodes CASSLVGAVGDTQYF. Combining the CDR3 with reference TRBV28 and TRBJ2-3 gives the whole variable domain DVKVTQSSRYLVKRTGEKVFLECVQDMDHENMFWYRQDPGLGLRLIYFSYDVKMKEKGDIPEGYSVSREKKERFSLILESASTNQTSMYLCASSLVGAVGDTQYFGPGTRLTVL.

The chain uses TRBV7-2 and TRBJ1-1, with D tentatively TRBD1 (5 bases). CDR3 length: 17 residues. Germline V gene sequence: CDR1 SGHTA, CDR2 FQGNSA. Trimming cost V 1 base and J 2 bases, with 17 bases left between them. CDR3 in amino acids: CASSLGPLQGVNTEAFF. The CDR3 region has the DNA TGTGCCAGCAGCTTAGGCCCCCTCCAGGGTGTTAACACTGAAGCTTTCTTT. Based on the CDR3 plus reference TRBV7-2 and TRBJ1-1, the full variable domain is GAGVSQSPSNKVTEKGKDVELRCDPISGHTALYWYRQSLGQGLEFLIYFQGNSAPDKSGLPSDRFSAERTGGSVSTLTIQRTQQEDSAVYLCASSLGPLQGVNTEAFFGQGTRLTVV.

This sequence joins TRBV7-9 and TRBJ2-3, with 8 bases that match TRBD1. The germline V gene encodes CDR1 SEHNR and CDR2 FQNEAQ (reference sequence). The CDR3 runs to 12 residues. Germline trimming cut 5 bases from V and 12 bases from J; bases unmatched to any gene: 7. This CDR3 is CASSVDRGTQYF. In DNA form, the CDR3 reads TGTGCCAGCAGCGTTGACAGGGGAACACAGTATTTT.

The gene calls are TRBV7-2 and TRBJ2-7, with no clear D. The CDR3 spans 13 residues. V was pared by 1 base and J by 2 bases, with 6 bases between. Germline-derived CDR1 and CDR2 are SGHTA and FQGNSA. The CDR3 loop is CASSLGRTYEQYF. The CDR3 DNA reads as TGTGCCAGCAGCTTAGGCAGGACCTACGAGCAGTACTTC.

The CDR3 nucleotides are TGTGCCAGCAGCTTAAGGAGGACCGGACCGGAGCAGTACTTC. Protein product: CASSLRRTGPEQYF. V gene TRBV5-6 combines with J gene TRBJ2-7; maybe TRBD2 (5 bases). Trimming took off 2 bases at V and 7 bases at J, with 16 bases between the two ends. CDR1 SGHDT and CDR2 YYEEEE come from the germline V gene. The CDR3 length is 14 residues.

Comments on this clone: This sample includes further DNA sequences coding for the same CDR3. The chain couples TRBV30 to TRBJ2-6; 7 nucleotides align to TRBD1. The CDR3 covers 21 residues. Trimming cost V 3 bases and J 4 bases; bases outside gene matches: 24. The germline V gene encodes CDR1 GTSNPN and CDR2 SVGIG (reference sequence). CDR3 amino acids: CAWRSPSLRDSKGRGANVLTF. In nucleotides, the CDR3 is TGTGCCTGGAGGTCCCCGTCACTCCGGGACAGTAAGGGGCGGGGGGCCAACGTCCTGACTTTC.

This clone was observed a handful of times. The chain couples TRBV29-1 to TRBJ2-1, with 12 bases that match TRBD2. The CDR3 has 16 amino acids. J lost 5 bases, V lost 3 bases, and 8 bases had no gene match. In germline, CDR1 is SQVTM, CDR2 ANQGSEA. The CDR3 protein is CSVDSLAGGLHNEQFF. The CDR3, as DNA: TGCAGCGTTGATTCCCTAGCGGGAGGGCTGCACAATGAGCAGTTCTTC.